This entry features one T cell receptor (beta chain) sequence. The antigen remains undetermined. Using immunoSEQ multiplex PCR, the repertoire was profiled, and TCRdb retains in-frame clones only, with some absent. This sample carries about 46,000 clones, 80% to 95% of them seen once, and the ten largest clones take roughly 2.4%. Trimming pared 4 bases from V and 0 bases from J, leaving 15 bases between. This CDR3 is built from 16 residues. The germline CDR1 and CDR2 sequences are SGHAT and FQNNGV. This specimen comes from a study of a mutant IDH1 vaccine in newly diagnosed glioma. Study as a whole: In the visit schedule, V12 fell in week 35, while V13 fell in week 47.

Time point here: week 35, safety follow-up. Vaccinated patients received 300 ug of mutant IDH1 20-mer peptide per dose, with topical imiquimod. During weeks 1, 3, 5, 7, 11, 15, 19 and 23, patients received eight vaccinations. Sequenced here: PBMCs, sampled from a glioma patient whose treatment included an IDH1 peptide vaccine. This chain joins TRBV11-2 and TRBJ1-2; D might be TRBD1 (5 bases). The source is a man aged 45-65 years with glioma. The CDR3 here is CASSSHRGRTNYGYTF. In DNA, the CDR3 is TGTGCCAGCAGCTCTCACCGGGGCCGGACTAACTATGGCTACACCTTC.